The 11 T cell receptor beta chains below were found in one sample sequenced in a study of T cells after yellow fever vaccination. TCRdb processed the 5' RACE reads anew with MiXCR; each CDR3 protein has one entry. The sample lists some 23,000 distinct CDR3 sequences, around 3.4% seen once, with approximately 0.96% in the top ten. The starting material was PBMCs, either bulk or a sorted T-cell subset (CD4+, CD8+, memory, or dextramer-sorted; not recorded which), obtained around 45 days after the first yellow fever vaccination. Source of these receptors: a man between 18 and 29 years old who received the YFV17D yellow fever vaccine.

This clonotype was observed many times. The chain combines TRBV11-3 with TRBJ2-1; D may be TRBD2 (5 bases). The length of the CDR3 is 15 residues. Germline V lookup: CDR1 SGHNT, CDR2 YENEEA. Trimming stripped 5 bases from V and 0 bases from J, with 11 bases between. DNA of the CDR3: TGTGCCAGCAGCCATGGGAGCGGCTCCTACAATGAGCAGTTCTTC. Protein product: CASSHGSGSYNEQFF. The complete variable domain, with remaining parts taken from reference TRBV11-3 and TRBJ2-1, reads EAGVVQSPRYKIIEKKQPVAFWCNPISGHNTLYWYLQNLGQGPELLIRYENEEAVDDSQLPKDRFSAERLKGVDSTLKIQPAELGDSAVYLCASSHGSGSYNEQFFGPGTRLTVL.

This clonotype was found a few times. The V gene is TRBV5-4, the J gene TRBJ2-3; 11 bases align to TRBD2. Germline CDR1 is SGHNT and CDR2 is YYREEE (reference sequence). The junction had 6 bases not matched to a gene; V was cut back by 4 bases and J by 5 bases. The CDR3 runs 15 residues. Written as DNA, the CDR3 is TGTGCCAGCAGCCTTAGCGGGGGGGCTGGAGATACGCAGTATTTT. It translates to CASSLSGGAGDTQYF.

Judged by abundance, this clonotype is medium-sized (0.01 to 0.1%). Mismatch with germline at one junction end may stem from a read error. This chain links TRBV12-3 or TRBV12-4 with TRBJ1-1; D unresolved. CDR3 length equals 15 residues. The CDR3 nucleotides are TGTGCCAGCAGTCTAGCAACAACAGTGAACACTGAAGCTTTCTTT. It translates to CASSLATTVNTEAFF.

This clonotype occurred many times. This chain links TRBV3-2 with TRBJ1-6. TRBV3-2 constitutes a pseudogene. This CDR3 contains 12 residues. The CDR3 region is CASSQGVSPLHF. Here the CDR3 DNA reads TGTGCCAGCAGCCAAGGCGTTTCACCCCTCCACTTT.

In this sample, this clonotype turned up many times. V is TRBV11-1 and J is TRBJ1-2; weak D call: TRBD1 (5 bases). V lost 4 bases, J lost 5 bases, and 8 bases lay in between. The germline V gene has CDR1 SGHAT and CDR2 FQDESV (reference sequence). The CDR3 is 12 residues long. The CDR3 loop reads CASSSAGYGYTF. The CDR3 region has the DNA TGTGCCAGCAGCTCAGCAGGGTATGGCTACACCTTC.

This clonotype was seen many times. The CDR3 nucleotides are TGTGCCAGCAGTCCACAACCGGGACAGGGGTACAATGAGCAGTTCTTC. It translates to CASSPQPGQGYNEQFF. This chain links TRBV3-1 with TRBJ2-1, with 10 bases fitting TRBD1. Losses at the gene ends were 6 bases for V and 4 bases for J; bases not matched to a gene: 9. The length of the CDR3 is 16 residues. The germline CDR1 and CDR2 sequences are LGHDT and YNNKEL (reference sequence).

This clonotype was found many times. The rearrangement links TRBV5-4 to TRBJ2-7; no clear D. V gave up 4 bases and J gave up 1 base, with 12 bases separating them. Germline loops: CDR1 SGHNT, CDR2 YYREEE (reference sequence). The length of the CDR3 is 14 residues. The CDR3 region has the DNA TGTGCCAGCAGCAAGCGTGCAGGTTCCTACGAGCAGTACGTC. Protein: CASSKRAGSYEQYV.

At least ten counts were recorded for this clonotype. This chain uses TRBV12-3 or TRBV12-4 with TRBJ1-2; no firm D call. The length of the CDR3 is 15 residues. The germline V and J ends were trimmed by 7 bases and 3 bases, with 18 bases remaining between them. CDR3 bases: TGTGCCAGCACCTATGACCTTTTGCGGTACTATGGCTACACCTTC. Its protein is CASTYDLLRYYGYTF.

This clonotype was counted many times. The chain uses TRBV4-2 and TRBJ2-5; 10 bases line up with TRBD2. The V and J ends lost 0 bases and 9 bases, in that order; junction bases with no gene match: 4. The CDR3 loop spans 14 amino acids. Per germline, CDR1 LGHNA and CDR2 YNFKEQ. CDR3 in amino acids: CASSQDRLAGAQYF. The DNA of the CDR3 is TGTGCCAGCAGCCAAGATAGGCTAGCGGGGGCCCAGTACTTC.

This clonotype was detected ten times or more. The rearrangement links TRBV11-2 to TRBJ2-7; 9 bases line up with TRBD1. The junction had 9 bases not matched to a gene; V was cut back by 6 bases and J by 3 bases. The CDR3 is 15 amino acids. Germline values: CDR1 SGHAT, CDR2 FQNNGV. CDR3 sequence (DNA): TGTGCCAGCAGTAACCCCATGGGACAGGGCTACGAGCAGTACGTC. It encodes CASSNPMGQGYEQYV.

Only a few counts were recorded for this clonotype. This chain's CDR3 is CASSPGTTAADTQYF. The CDR3, as DNA: TGTGCCAGCAGCCCTGGGACTACTGCGGCAGATACGCAGTATTTT. The genes are TRBV4-2 and TRBJ2-3; 7 bases are shared with TRBD2. V lost 4 bases, J lost 4 bases, and 8 bases stayed unmatched. The germline gives CDR1 LGHNA, CDR2 YNFKEQ. This CDR3 contains 15 residues.